Described below is a single T cell receptor beta chain sequence and its context. Unmatched junction bases numbered 21, after V lost 0 bases and J lost 8 bases. The CDR3 contains 20 residues. CDR1 and CDR2 from the germline V gene are LNHNV and YYDKDF (reference sequence). Via MiXCR, TCRdb re-called the RT-PCR reads, giving one row per CDR3 protein. The table includes about 680,000 distinct CDR3 sequences, approximately 15% detected once. Sequencing used memory CD4+ T cells from blood. V is TRBV15 and J is TRBJ2-1; 8 bases are shared with TRBD2. This TCR came from a female donor in good health, serving as a healthy control. For the CDR3, the DNA is TGTGCCACCAGCAGAGATGGGGTGCCAGCGGGAGCTCGGCGGTCCGATGAGCAGTTCTTC. Its protein is CATSRDGVPAGARRSDEQFF.